Shown below are 24 T cell receptor beta chains from a single sample sequenced in a study of T cells in Graves' hyperthyroidism and ophthalmopathy. Template material for amplifying TCR beta CDR3 regions consisted of RNA transcripts. Using the HTBI primer set, a first-round RT-PCR was run on the TCR CDR3. TCRdb redid the calling of the multiplex PCR reads with MiXCR, one entry per CDR3 protein. The repertoire holds about 520,000 distinct CDR3 sequences, with 24% as singletons. Sequenced sample: blood. The origin of the receptors is a woman aged 25 to 39 with Graves' ophthalmopathy.

This clonotype was picked up many times. V and J are TRBV10-3 and TRBJ1-3; D is undetermined. Germline lookup yields CDR1 ENHRY and CDR2 SYGVKD. This CDR3 region has 16 residues. Trimming shortened V by 6 bases and J by 1 base, and 16 bases separated the two germline ends. CDR3 residues: CAISPGISTSGNTIYF. The CDR3 bases are TGTGCCATCAGCCCCGGGATTTCCACGTCTGGAAACACCATATATTTT.

This clonotype appeared many times. The chain has TRBV12-3 or TRBV12-4 and TRBJ2-3, with a weak D call TRBD1 (5 bases). This CDR3 is built from 14 residues. V was clipped by 3 bases and J by 1 base, with 8 bases between them. The CDR3 DNA reads TGTGCCAGCAGTTTTTTGACAGGCACAGATACGCAGTATTTT. Translated: CASSFLTGTDTQYF.

In this sample, this clonotype turned up a few times. The chain couples TRBV19 to TRBJ1-5, with D perhaps TRBD1 (5 bases). V dropped 3 bases and J dropped 6 bases, with 9 bases sitting between them. This CDR3 is 13 amino acids long. From germline, CDR1 is LNHDA and CDR2 SQIVND (reference sequence). This CDR3 reads CASSMWGAQPQHF. The DNA for the CDR3 is TGTGCCAGTAGTATGTGGGGCGCTCAGCCCCAGCATTTT. The complete variable domain, with remaining parts taken from reference TRBV19 and TRBJ1-5, reads DGGITQSPKYLFRKEGQNVTLSCEQNLNHDAMYWYRQDPGQGLRLIYYSQIVNDFQKGDIAEGYSVSREKKESFPLTVTSAQKNPTAFYLCASSMWGAQPQHFGDGTRLSIL.

The genes are TRBV20-1 and TRBJ1-2; D possibly corresponds to TRBD1 (5 bases). The ends were cut back, 6 bases at V and 3 bases at J, with 14 bases in the middle. Germline V gene sequence: CDR1 DFQATT, CDR2 SNEGSKA (reference sequence). The CDR3 spans 13 residues. DNA for the CDR3: TGCAGTGCGGGGCGCCCGAAGGACTATGGCTACACCTTC. This translates into CSAGRPKDYGYTF.

The V and J genes are TRBV19 and TRBJ2-7, with 9 bases identical to TRBD1. From germline, CDR1 is LNHDA and CDR2 SQIVND (reference sequence). Losses at the gene ends were 5 bases for V and 7 bases for J; bases not matched to a gene: 15. This CDR3 region has 16 residues. The DNA of the CDR3 is TGTGCCAGTAGTTCCCGATCCGGGACAGGGTTATTGGAGCAGTACTTC. Its protein product is CASSSRSGTGLLEQYF.

This clonotype was seen repeatedly, ten times or more. In nucleotides, the CDR3 is TGCGCCAGCAGCCTGCACCCAGGGGCTTCAGGGGCGAACACTGAAGCTTTCTTT. The encoded protein is CASSLHPGASGANTEAFF. The chain uses TRBV4-1 and TRBJ1-1; D might be TRBD1 (6 bases). The V and J ends lost 4 bases and 1 base respectively, with 22 bases between them. Germline lookup yields CDR1 MGHRA and CDR2 YSYEKL. This CDR3 contains 18 residues.

In this sample, this clonotype turned up many times. The V call is TRBV7-2, the J call TRBJ2-2; D unresolved. This CDR3 comprises 12 residues. V lost 5 bases and J lost 5, with 6 bases in between. Germline loops: CDR1 SGHTA, CDR2 FQGNSA. The CDR3 here is CASSMRTGELFF. The CDR3 DNA reads as TGTGCCAGCAGCATGCGGACCGGGGAGCTGTTTTTT.

This clonotype has a handful of counts. V gene TRBV12-3 or TRBV12-4 combines with J gene TRBJ1-1, with D unresolved. V was clipped by 4 bases and J by 3 bases, with 15 bases between them. This CDR3 has 15 amino acids. The CDR3 loop is CASSSLGVSYTEAFF. Here the CDR3 DNA reads TGTGCCAGCAGTTCCCTTGGGGTGTCATACACTGAAGCTTTCTTT.

Ten or more counts support this clonotype. V is TRBV12-3 or TRBV12-4 and J is TRBJ2-7, with 9 bases aligning to TRBD1. This CDR3 has 14 amino acids. V was pared by 5 bases and J by 4 bases, with 6 bases of the junction left unmatched. Written as DNA, the CDR3 is TGTGCCAGCAGTCCAACAGGGGGCAATTACGAGCAGTACTTC. This gives the protein CASSPTGGNYEQYF.

The chain joins TRBV6-5 to TRBJ2-5; D is unresolved. Germline-derived CDR1 and CDR2 are MNHEY and SVGAGI. With 4 bases removed from V and 6 bases from J, the gap between germline ends came to 12 bases. This CDR3 has 13 residues. The CDR3 bases are TGTGCCAGCAGTTCTGTTCCTCGGAAGACCCAGTACTTC. Translated: CASSSVPRKTQYF.

This chain connects TRBV7-9 to TRBJ2-7; 7 nucleotides align to TRBD1. V was clipped by 5 bases and J by 4 bases; unmatched bases: 8. Germline V gene sequence: CDR1 SEHNR, CDR2 FQNEAQ (reference sequence). The length of the CDR3 is 14 residues. This CDR3 reads CASSHRDRLYEQYF. The CDR3 DNA is TGTGCCAGCAGCCACAGGGACAGACTATACGAGCAGTACTTC.

This chain connects TRBV30 to TRBJ2-4, with D possibly matching TRBD2 (5 bases). V lost 0 bases to trimming and J lost 1 base, with 13 bases between them. The CDR3 has 16 amino acids. CDR1 is GTSNPN and CDR2 is SVGIG in the germline V gene (reference sequence). CDR3 bases: TGTGCCTGGAGTGTAGAGGGTACTTGGGCCAAAAACATTCAGTACTTC. Protein product: CAWSVEGTWAKNIQYF.

This clonotype was detected only a few times. This chain connects TRBV6-2 or TRBV6-3 to TRBJ1-5, with 8 bases fitting TRBD1. This CDR3 has 18 residues. V dropped 8 bases and J dropped 4; count of bases not matched to a gene: 19. CDR1 MNHEY and CDR2 SVGEGT come from the germline V gene. The CDR3 loop reads CASRMGTGLPNENQPQHF. The CDR3 DNA reads TGTGCCAGCCGTATGGGGACAGGACTTCCCAACGAAAATCAGCCCCAGCATTTT.

There are many counts of this clonotype. The V and J genes are TRBV19 and TRBJ1-2, with 8 bases fitting TRBD1. Germline V lookup: CDR1 LNHDA, CDR2 SQIVND (reference sequence). V was pared by 6 bases and J by 8 bases, with 11 bases of the junction left unmatched. The CDR3 is 14 residues long. The CDR3 DNA reads as TGTGCCAGTAGCCAAACTCCCGGGACAGGCGGCTACACCTTC. This gives the protein CASSQTPGTGGYTF.

This clonotype was seen repeatedly, ten times or more. CDR3 loop: CASSGGGYYEQYF. The CDR3 DNA follows: TGTGCCAGCAGCGGGGGCGGATACTACGAGCAGTACTTC. The genes are TRBV12-3 or TRBV12-4 and TRBJ2-7; the D gene could be TRBD1 or TRBD2 (6 bases each). V lost 6 bases and J 3 bases, leaving 12 bases between the germline ends. There are 13 residues in the CDR3.

This clonotype turned up a few times. This chain joins TRBV5-1 and TRBJ2-7, with 9 bases lining up with TRBD1. The CDR3 consists of 14 residues. Germline values: CDR1 SGHRS, CDR2 YFSETQ. After removal of 2 bases from V and 6 bases from J, the junction contained 6 bases not matched to a gene. Written as DNA, the CDR3 is TGCGCCAGCAGCTTCCAAGGACAGGGGTCCGAGCAGTACTTC. It is translated as CASSFQGQGSEQYF.

The chain has TRBV28 and TRBJ2-7; 8 bases match TRBD1. V was clipped by 4 bases and J by 3 bases; unmatched bases: 8. The CDR3 spans 15 residues. CDR1 is MDHEN and CDR2 is SYDVKM in the germline V gene. Written as DNA, the CDR3 is TGTGCCAGCAGTTCCCAGGGGACAGGACTCTACGAGCAGTACGTC. Its protein is CASSSQGTGLYEQYV.

The CDR3 coding sequence is TGCAGTGCTAGGGACATCCGCACAACAGATACGCAGTATTTT. Translating gives CSARDIRTTDTQYF. The rearrangement joins TRBV20-1 to TRBJ2-3, with a tentative D call TRBD1 (5 bases). With 3 bases removed from V and 3 bases from J, the gap between germline ends came to 13 bases. CDR3 length: 14 residues. The V gene's germline CDR1 is DFQATT and CDR2 SNEGSKA (reference sequence).

As concerns this clonotype: At one end, the junction sequence differs from germline, possibly due to a read error. The chain uses TRBV29-1 and TRBJ1-2; no clear D gene. The CDR3 is made up of 11 amino acids. In germline, CDR1 is SQVTM, CDR2 ANQGSEA. CDR3 DNA sequence: TGCAGCGTTGACCTGGCGCTAAGCATCTTCTTC. Translation gives CSVDLALSIFF.

Many counts were recorded for this clonotype. This chain connects TRBV9 to TRBJ1-1, with 8 bases fitting TRBD1. Unmatched junction bases numbered 5, after V lost 0 bases and J lost 4 bases. This CDR3 is 15 amino acids long. Germline V gene data show CDR1 as SGDLS and CDR2 as YYNGEE. The CDR3 nucleotides read TGTGCCAGCAGCGTAGGGAACAGGGGGATCACTGAAGCTTTCTTT. Translated, it gives CASSVGNRGITEAFF.

This clonotype was seen ten or more times. This sequence joins TRBV6-2 or TRBV6-3 and TRBJ2-2; D is perhaps TRBD2 (6 bases). The V gene lost 10 bases and the J gene lost 4 bases, with 13 bases spanning the gap. Germline CDR1 and CDR2: MNHEY and SVGEGT. The CDR3 has 13 residues. The CDR3 DNA reads as TGTGCCACCGGAGGGTTGACCACCGGGGAGCTGTTTTTT. It translates to CATGGLTTGELFF.

This clonotype was detected only a few times. The V gene is TRBV3-1, the J gene TRBJ2-7, with D maybe TRBD1 (5 bases). Germline loops: CDR1 LGHDT, CDR2 YNNKEL (reference sequence). V was trimmed by 3 bases and J by 2 bases, leaving 11 bases between them. CDR3 length equals 14 residues. Here the CDR3 reads CASSQAQGTYEQYF. CDR3 nucleotides: TGTGCCAGCAGCCAGGCTCAGGGAACCTACGAGCAGTACTTC.

In its sample, this clonotype was seen many times. The chain links TRBV12-3 or TRBV12-4 to TRBJ2-5; 12 bases map to TRBD1. This CDR3 has 15 amino acids. With 5 bases clipped from V and 4 bases from J, the junction kept 5 bases outside the gene matches. The CDR3 region is CASSHWDRGLETQYF. As DNA, the CDR3 is TGTGCCAGCAGTCACTGGGACAGGGGGCTAGAGACCCAGTACTTC.

At least ten counts were recorded for this clonotype. This chain uses TRBV6-5 with TRBJ1-2; D is perhaps TRBD1 (5 bases). Trimming stripped 0 bases from V and 8 bases from J, with 13 bases between. Germline V gene sequence: CDR1 MNHEY, CDR2 SVGAGI. The CDR3 spans 14 residues. The CDR3: CASSYSERDWGYTF. The CDR3 DNA follows: TGTGCCAGCAGTTACTCGGAGAGGGACTGGGGCTACACCTTC.